This note documents a single T cell receptor beta chain sequence. This sample was included in a study of cytomegalovirus exposure and HLA in healthy donors. The PCR employed 60 Vbeta primers together with 13 Jbeta primers. The table came from immunoSEQ multiplex PCR; TCRdb's copy has only in-frame clones and leaves some out. The sample totals some 200,000 clones. Source material: PBMCs. This receptor was identified in a girl aged 2 to 10 in good health and CMV-seropositive.

Written as DNA, the CDR3 is TGCGCCAGCAGCCCGACTAGCGGGGTCATGAATGAGCAGTTCTTC. Translated, it gives CASSPTSGVMNEQFF. The chain is built from TRBV5-1 and TRBJ2-1, with 11 bases matching TRBD2. The CDR3 runs to 15 residues. Unmatched junction bases numbered 7, after V lost 4 bases and J lost 7 bases. Germline CDR1 is SGHRS and CDR2 is YFSETQ. Variable domain in full (rest from reference TRBV5-1 and TRBJ2-1): KAGVTQTPRYLIKTRGQQVTLSCSPISGHRSVSWYQQTPGQGLQFLFEYFSETQRNKGNFPGRFSGRQFSNSRSEMNVSTLELGDSALYLCASSPTSGVMNEQFFGPGTRLTVL.